Below, one T cell receptor (beta chain) is given with its context. Its antigen is still unknown. Within one base of it there is no much larger clone, and no base qualities were kept. The sample originates from a study of identical twins (dated by TCRdb to about 2016). About the study as a whole: TCR alpha and beta repertoires from monozygotic twins, unrelated adults of various ages and cord blood were deep-sequenced to test whether fetal clonotypes persist. To rule out contamination, replicate twin experiments were performed at different times with different library preparation protocols. On the study overall, not on this receptor specifically: Compared with coincidental sharing between unrelated individuals, out-of-frame TCR alpha sequences shared between twins showed an excess of sequences with low generation probability. Invariant T cells such as MAIT and iNKT could partly confound zero-insertion analyses, although diverse VJ usage argued against such confounding for most clonotypes. Excess twin sharing in beta out-of-frame sequences was weaker because fewer shared sequences lowered the signal-to-noise ratio. Recombination models systematically underestimated out-of-frame TCR alpha sharing in monozygotic twins but agreed with sharing between unrelated individuals. Because the same donors could not be followed over many years, conclusions were based on cross-sectional statistical analysis. Abundant cord blood beta clonotypes had fewer insertions, young adult naive repertoires showed a similar but weaker trend, and memory repertoires showed no such trend.

Based on the germline V gene, the CDR1 and CDR2 sequences are SGHAT and FQNNGV. CDR3 length: 14 amino acids, cysteine to phenylalanine. Of all the DNA, just the CDR3 is kept, 42 bases in frame from base 1. Unmatched junction bases come to 10, with V trimmed by 5 bases and J by 7 bases. Only healthy Caucasian donors were included. Library construction relied on 5' RACE. The instrument was an Illumina HiSeq 2000. A universal primer binding site was added through template switching, and the final cDNA carried a unique molecular identifier so that TCR cDNA molecules could be counted accurately. Specific primers in the conserved constant-segment region were used to synthesize first-strand cDNA for TCR alpha and beta chains. To control for contamination, every cDNA library carried two barcodes: a SMART-Mk sample barcode plus Illumina barcodes. TruSeq adapter sequences along with Illumina sample barcodes were introduced in two successive PCR steps. The TCR alpha and beta cDNA libraries were sequenced on the Illumina HiSeq platform using custom primers. In the authors' own workflow: MiGEC was used to process raw reads and extract unique molecular identifiers, and MiXCR was used to find CDR3 positions. Recombination models were inferred per individual with the repgenHMM and IGoR tools using an EM algorithm. Shared clonotype analysis was performed with the tcR package in R, normalizing sharing by the product of cloneset sizes. Out-of-frame nonproductive sequences were analyzed to study raw recombination free of thymic and clonal selection effects. The public reads were reanalyzed by TCRdb: fastp trimming at Q25, MiXCR alignment, in-frame beta chains only. Each CDR3 protein gets just one entry, which takes the most common genes and DNA from the rows behind it. TCRdb, not the authors, supplied the V and J calls. The sample has roughly 1,500,000 distinct CDR3 sequences on record, about 30% of them singletons. The ten biggest clones cover about 0.25% of the sample.

This receptor was identified in a newborn girl in good health. Sequenced: cord blood. Here the chain combines TRBV11-2 and TRBJ1-2, and 7 bases in between align with TRBD1. The CDR3 is CASSNRTGAAGYTF. Here is the DNA: TGTGCCAGCAGCAATAGAACAGGGGCTGCTGGCTACACCTTC.